This TCR beta chain was recorded in a study of human CD8 memory T cell subsets. With respect to this clonotype: Its antigen is not identified.

Production of TCR beta libraries used UMI-labeled 5' RACE as the method. Authors' analysis steps: Whatever TCR beta library was examined, it held from 2,500 to 3,000 up to roughly 18,000 functional CDR3 beta clonotypes. TCRdb reworked the 5' RACE reads into one entry per CDR3 protein, no DNA. These V and J calls derive from TCRdb rather than the authors' analysis. Its clone listing holds about 8,800 distinct CDR3 sequences. Germline CDR1 and CDR2: MNHEY and SVGEGT. The CDR3 length is 14 residues. Study-wide findings and caveats: T cell repertoires from the stem-like memory and precursor exhausted subsets showed minimal mutual overlap. Stem-like memory and precursor exhausted T cells were similarly highly diverse; effector memory cells were not.

It was CCR7+ PD-1+ TIGIT+ early memory CD8+ T cells with exhausted-like traits that constituted TPEX cells. The rearrangement joins TRBV6-2 or TRBV6-3 to TRBJ2-1; the D call from TCRdb, TRBD2, cannot be confirmed without DNA. The receptor's source is a human donor in good health. The sequenced material came from CD8+ T cells from PBMCs. CDR3 loop: CASSYFLAGDKQFF.